The entry below gives a single T cell receptor beta chain sequence along with its context. The data were taken from a study of blood T cell repertoires in COVID-19. V lost 3 bases to trimming and J lost 7 bases; unmatched junction nucleotides: 3. CDR3 size: 13 residues. Repertoires were generated with immunoSEQ multiplex PCR, while TCRdb's copy carries only in-frame clones and drops some. Among 150,000 to 200,000 clones listed, nearly 85% were seen once. The genes are TRBV12-3 or TRBV12-4 and TRBJ2-5, with TRBD1 identical over 9 bases. This TCR came from a woman in her 30s with acute or convalescent COVID-19. The sequenced material came from peripheral blood. CDR3 region: CASSLEQGATQYF. CDR3 coding DNA: TGTGCCAGCAGTTTGGAACAGGGGGCGACCCAGTACTTC.